The entry below gives a single TCR beta chain sequence along with its context. Antigen: not known. This entry comes from a study of graft-versus-host responses after intestinal transplantation. Whole-study context: Recipients got multivisceral, liver-intestinal, or isolated intestinal transplants.

Repertoires were generated with immunoSEQ multiplex PCR, while TCRdb's copy carries only in-frame clones and drops some. In the table there are some 110,000 clones, approximately 94% of which are singletons. V lost 3 bases, J lost 3 bases, and 6 bases lay in between. This CDR3 is built from 11 residues. Looked up from germline, CDR1 is DFQATT and CDR2 is SNEGSKA (reference sequence). Whole-study results and caveats: GvH clones occurred in recipient marrow; some first appeared in ileum or blood.

The sample here was unstimulated CD4+ T cells sorted from spleen or lymph node cells, taken before transplant. The rearrangement uses TRBV20-1 and TRBJ2-7, with a weak D call TRBD2 (6 bases). This clonotype was sampled from a human donor who was the organ donor for an intestinal transplant. The CDR3 spells CSASGSYEQYF. The CDR3 DNA reads TGCAGTGCTAGCGGGAGCTACGAGCAGTACTTC.